The rows below give T cell receptor beta chains drawn from one sample of a study of T-cell memory formation after mild COVID-19. TCRdb processed the 5' RACE reads anew with MiXCR; each CDR3 protein has one entry. The data hold roughly 480,000 distinct CDR3 sequences, with 20% to 25% observed a single time. Sequenced input: PBMCs or a T cell subset sorted from them (not recorded which). Receptor source: an adult woman who had mild COVID-19 (a few samples of this study predate the infection). Cell type and time point are not known. The CDR3 runs from the conserved cysteine through the conserved F or W. A D gene is named only where the DNA matches it firmly. Size tells how often a clone was seen (once, few, many) or the class of an expanded clone, and some rows leave it out.

CDR3aa	CDR3nt	v_gene	j_gene	d_gene	abundance
CATSSRGQETQYF	TGTGCCACCAGCAGCAGGGGGCAAGAGACCCAGTACTTC	TRBV15	TRBJ2-5	TRBD1	few
CSVPGTGSYNEQFF	TGCAGCGTCCCTGGGACAGGGTCCTACAATGAGCAGTTCTTC	TRBV29-1	TRBJ2-1	TRBD1	-
CATSDPGRSYEQYF	TGTGCCACCAGTGACCCGGGACGGAGCTACGAGCAGTACTTC	TRBV24-1	TRBJ2-7	-	many
CASSVEGLAGKSSYEQYF	TGTGCCAGCAGCGTAGAAGGACTAGCGGGAAAAAGCTCCTACGAGCAGTACTTC	TRBV9	TRBJ2-7	TRBD2	few
CASSPQGVTEAFF	TGTGCCAGCAGTCCACAAGGGGTCACTGAAGCTTTCTTT	TRBV12-3/TRBV12-4	TRBJ1-1	-	few
CASSIGTGVYNEQFF	TGTGCCAGTAGTATAGGGACTGGAGTTTACAATGAGCAGTTCTTC	TRBV19	TRBJ2-1	-	-
CASSLDLTNTGELFF	TGCGCCAGCAGCTTGGACTTGACGAACACCGGGGAGCTGTTTTTT	TRBV4-3	TRBJ2-2	-	-
CASSLRGDHEQYF	TGTGCCAGCAGCCTACGCGGGGATCACGAGCAGTACTTC	TRBV7-3	TRBJ2-7	-	few
CASSYTGGDNSPLHF	TGTGCCAGCAGTTATACAGGGGGCGATAATTCACCCCTCCACTTT	TRBV6-5	TRBJ1-6	TRBD1	-
CASSYRDTSYGYTF	TGTGCCAGCAGCTACAGGGATACGTCTTATGGCTACACCTTC	TRBV7-8	TRBJ1-2	-	few
CASSRLRSPLHF	TGTGCCAGTAGTAGATTGCGGTCACCCCTCCACTTT	TRBV19	TRBJ1-6	-	-
CASSLAIQGEAYEQYF	TGTGCCAGCAGCTTAGCGATACAGGGGGAGGCCTACGAGCAGTACTTC	TRBV7-8	TRBJ2-7	TRBD1	few
CASSRPGGSDEQFF	TGTGCCAGCAGCCGACCTGGGGGGTCAGATGAGCAGTTCTTC	TRBV7-9	TRBJ2-1	-	-
CASSLSWGTGELFF	TGTGCCAGCAGCCTGTCTTGGGGCACCGGGGAGCTGTTTTTT	TRBV7-9	TRBJ2-2	-	-
CASSRTGGNTIYF	TGTGCCAGCAGCAGGACAGGTGGAAACACCATATATTTT	TRBV12-3/TRBV12-4	TRBJ1-3	TRBD1	-
CASSSLSRDNDGYGYTF	TGTGCCAGCAGCTCCCTTTCTCGGGACAACGATGGGTATGGCTACACCTTC	TRBV5-5	TRBJ1-2	-	-
CASSLERGEYNEQFF	TGTGCCAGCAGCTTAGAGCGGGGAGAGTACAATGAGCAGTTCTTC	TRBV7-9	TRBJ2-1	TRBD2	-
CASSLAEQYTQYF	TGCGCCAGCAGCTTGGCCGAGCAATATACGCAGTATTTT	TRBV5-1	TRBJ2-3	-	few
CASSPRPGHQDTEAFF	TGTGCCAGCTCACCACGTCCGGGACACCAAGATACTGAAGCTTTCTTT	TRBV18	TRBJ1-1	-	once
CASSLSFLAGENRSGNTIYF	TGTGCCAGCAGCTTAAGTTTCTTGGCAGGGGAAAACCGCTCTGGAAACACCATATATTTT	TRBV7-3	TRBJ1-3	-	-
CASSQSKRDYEQYF	TGTGCCAGCAGCCAGTCAAAGCGGGATTACGAGCAGTACTTC	TRBV3-1	TRBJ2-7	TRBD2	-
CASSEAGAGDTQYF	TGTGCCAGCAGTGAAGCGGGGGCCGGGGATACGCAGTATTTT	TRBV2	TRBJ2-3	-	-
CSALQDFNEKLFF	TGCAGTGCTCTACAGGACTTTAATGAAAAACTGTTTTTT	TRBV20-1	TRBJ1-4	-	few
CSASPLGNTGELFF	TGCAGTGCTAGCCCGCTAGGGAACACCGGGGAGCTGTTTTTT	TRBV20-1	TRBJ2-2	-	-
CATGLAGLNTQYF	TGTGCCACCGGACTAGCGGGGTTGAATACGCAGTATTTT	TRBV24-1	TRBJ2-3	TRBD2	-
CASSPPGLADPMEFF	TGTGCCAGCAGTCCTCCGGGACTAGCGGACCCGATGGAGTTCTTC	TRBV12-3/TRBV12-4	TRBJ2-1	TRBD2	few
CASSGPRTWGNQPQHF	TGTGCCAGCAGCGGCCCAAGGACGTGGGGCAATCAGCCCCAGCATTTT	TRBV7-9	TRBJ1-5	-	few
CASSSSLVDEQYF	TGTGCCAGCAGCTCTAGTTTAGTCGACGAGCAGTACTTC	TRBV7-9	TRBJ2-7	-	-